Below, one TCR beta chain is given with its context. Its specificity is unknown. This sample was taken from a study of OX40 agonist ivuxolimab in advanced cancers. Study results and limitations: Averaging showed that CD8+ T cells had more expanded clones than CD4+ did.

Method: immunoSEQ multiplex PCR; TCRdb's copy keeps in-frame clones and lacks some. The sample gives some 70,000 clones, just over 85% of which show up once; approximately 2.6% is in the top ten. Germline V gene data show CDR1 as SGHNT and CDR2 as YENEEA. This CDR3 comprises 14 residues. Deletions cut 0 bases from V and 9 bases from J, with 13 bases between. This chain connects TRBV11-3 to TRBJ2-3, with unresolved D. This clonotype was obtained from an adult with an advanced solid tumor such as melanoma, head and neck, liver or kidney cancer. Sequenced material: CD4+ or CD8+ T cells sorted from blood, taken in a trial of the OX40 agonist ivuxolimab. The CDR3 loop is CASSLDEIHRTQYF. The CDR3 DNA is TGTGCCAGCAGCTTAGATGAAATACACCGGACGCAGTATTTT.